This entry lists 29 T cell receptor beta chains sequenced from one sample in a study of shared clonotypes between healthy human individuals. Libraries were prepared by immunoSEQ multiplex PCR; TCRdb keeps only in-frame clonotypes and omits some of them. The table has fewer than 850,000 clones, less than 95% seen once. Sample: memory CD8+ T cells from PBMCs. The sample's subset: CD45RO+ cells pooled with CCR7-negative TemRA cells. The receptors derive from a man between 18 and 29 years old in good health. Some clones in this sample may be carry-over from other donors' samples.

The genes are TRBV7-8 and TRBJ2-7; maybe TRBD2 (5 bases). V lost 5 bases and J 4 bases, leaving 12 bases between the germline ends. CDR3 length: 13 amino acids. The germline CDR1 and CDR2 sequences are SGHVS and FQNEAQ. The CDR3, as DNA: TGTGCCAGCAGCGCCGGCCCGGGATACGAGCAGTACTTC. Amino acids: CASSAGPGYEQYF.

The chain recombines TRBV11-2 with TRBJ2-2; D remains ambiguous. The CDR3 totals 13 residues. The V gene lost 1 base and the J gene lost 7 bases, with 7 bases spanning the gap. Germline V CDR1 and CDR2: SGHAT, FQNNGV. CDR3: CASSLAPFGELFF. In DNA form, the CDR3 reads TGTGCCAGCAGCTTAGCGCCGTTCGGGGAGCTGTTTTTT.

The chain combines TRBV19 with TRBJ2-5; unclear D gene. Germline assignment: CDR1 LNHDA and CDR2 SQIVND (reference sequence). V lost 1 base, J lost 4 bases, and 10 bases lay in between. This CDR3 region has 14 residues. The CDR3 protein is CASSIAGRVETQYF. As DNA, the CDR3 is TGTGCCAGTAGTATAGCTGGAAGGGTAGAGACCCAGTACTTC.

This clone appeared a few times. V is TRBV19 and J is TRBJ1-1, with D tentatively TRBD1 (5 bases). The V gene's germline CDR1 is LNHDA and CDR2 SQIVND (reference sequence). The CDR3 covers 15 residues. The V gene lost 5 bases and the J gene lost 1 base, with 14 bases spanning the gap. The CDR3 is CASSPSGLTNTEAFF. The CDR3 nucleotides are TGTGCCAGTAGTCCCTCGGGACTTACGAACACTGAAGCTTTCTTT.

This chain links TRBV6-5 with TRBJ1-1; D call uncertain. V lost 1 base and J 4 bases, leaving 13 bases between the germline ends. The CDR3 runs 15 residues. Germline values: CDR1 MNHEY, CDR2 SVGAGI. This chain's CDR3 is CASSYFGLPATEAFF. The CDR3 DNA sequence: TGTGCCAGCAGTTACTTTGGACTGCCCGCCACTGAAGCTTTCTTT.

The rearrangement joins TRBV7-2 to TRBJ2-1; no clear D gene. The ends were cut back, 1 base at V and 8 bases at J, with 9 bases in the middle. Germline V gives CDR1 SGHTA, CDR2 FQGNSA. This CDR3 is built from 13 residues. CDR3 residues: CASSLGLIDEQFF. For the CDR3, the DNA is TGTGCCAGCAGCTTAGGGCTGATTGATGAGCAGTTCTTC. The full variable domain, in which reference TRBV7-2 and TRBJ2-1 provide the parts outside the CDR3, is GAGVSQSPSNKVTEKGKDVELRCDPISGHTALYWYRQSLGQGLEFLIYFQGNSAPDKSGLPSDRFSAERTGGSVSTLTIQRTQQEDSAVYLCASSLGLIDEQFFGPGTRLTVL.

The rearrangement joins TRBV5-1 to TRBJ2-2; 7 bases match TRBD2. The CDR3 is 16 amino acids. The germline gives CDR1 SGHRS, CDR2 YFSETQ. With 0 bases clipped from V and 4 bases from J, the junction kept 6 bases outside the gene matches. CDR3 residues: CASSLVRGRATGELFF. The CDR3 region has the DNA TGCGCCAGCAGCTTGGTACGGGGGAGGGCCACCGGGGAGCTGTTTTTT.

The chain recombines TRBV7-2 with TRBJ2-5; 8 positions agree with TRBD1. V lost 2 bases and J lost 2; bases outside the gene matches: 4. Germline V gene sequence: CDR1 SGHTA, CDR2 FQGNSA. There are 15 residues in the CDR3. In DNA form, the CDR3 reads TGTGCCAGCAGCTTAACCAGGGGGCGACAAGAGACCCAGTACTTC. Amino acid sequence: CASSLTRGRQETQYF.

A remark on this clone: Other DNA sequences from this sample encode an identical CDR3 as well. The V and J genes are TRBV7-9 and TRBJ1-5; D possibly corresponds to TRBD1 (5 bases). The CDR3 loop spans 13 amino acids. The germline V and J ends were trimmed by 3 bases and 7 bases, with 10 bases remaining between them. The germline V gene encodes CDR1 SEHNR and CDR2 FQNEAQ (reference sequence). The CDR3 DNA reads as TGTGCCAGCAGCTTCGGGGGTAACCAGCCCCAGCATTTT. This gives the protein CASSFGGNQPQHF. Using reference TRBV7-9 and TRBJ1-5 for the parts outside the CDR3, the full variable domain is DTGVSQNPRHKITKRGQNVTFRCDPISEHNRLYWYRQTLGQGPEFLTYFQNEAQLEKSRLLSDRFSAERPKGSFSTLEIQRTEQGDSAMYLCASSFGGNQPQHFGDGTRLSIL.

V is TRBV9 and J is TRBJ1-4, with TRBD1 identical over 7 bases. With V trimmed by 3 bases and J by 8 bases, 13 bases remained unmatched. Germline V gene sequence: CDR1 SGDLS, CDR2 YYNGEE. The CDR3 contains 16 residues. CDR3 protein: CASSGNDREGAEKLFF. The CDR3, as DNA: TGTGCCAGCAGCGGGAACGACAGGGAAGGGGCGGAAAAACTGTTTTTT.

This chain connects TRBV4-2 to TRBJ2-2, with TRBD1 as a possible D gene (6 bases). Looked up from germline, CDR1 is LGHNA and CDR2 is YNFKEQ. Trimming removed 0 bases at V and 2 bases at J, with 10 bases between. The CDR3 extends over 16 amino acids. The CDR3 protein is CASSQEQGSNTGELFF. The DNA for the CDR3 is TGTGCCAGCAGCCAAGAACAGGGAAGTAACACCGGGGAGCTGTTTTTT.

The genes are TRBV6-5 and TRBJ2-1, with a weak D call TRBD1 (6 bases). There are 13 residues in the CDR3. The V gene's germline CDR1 is MNHEY and CDR2 SVGAGI. V was clipped by 10 bases and J by 0 bases, with 10 bases between them. The CDR3 DNA follows: TGTGCCACCGGACAGAGCTCCTACAATGAGCAGTTCTTC. Encoded protein: CATGQSSYNEQFF.

The chain links TRBV27 to TRBJ2-1; D gene unclear. Germline V gene lookup returns CDR1 MNHEY and CDR2 SMNVEV (reference sequence). Trimming pared 3 bases from V and 0 bases from J, leaving 18 bases between. This CDR3 is 18 amino acids long. The CDR3, as DNA: TGTGCCAGCAGTTTGTTAACCGAACGGCCTAGCTCCTACAATGAGCAGTTCTTC. This translates into CASSLLTERPSSYNEQFF.

The J gene is TRBJ2-5, the V gene TRBV4-1, with a weak D call TRBD2 (6 bases). Germline loops: CDR1 MGHRA, CDR2 YSYEKL. The CDR3 length is 15 residues. The ends were cut back, 3 bases at V and 0 bases at J, with 11 bases in the middle. The CDR3 protein is CASSQSGLNQETQYF. CDR3 coding DNA: TGCGCCAGCAGCCAGTCGGGACTTAACCAAGAGACCCAGTACTTC.

The rearrangement links TRBV29-1 to TRBJ1-2; D not certain. In germline, CDR1 is SQVTM, CDR2 ANQGSEA. V lost 0 bases and J 4 bases, leaving 15 bases between the germline ends. This CDR3 spans 15 amino acids. The CDR3 is CSVEDLDLRSYGYTF. The DNA for the CDR3 is TGCAGCGTTGAAGATTTGGACCTCCGGAGCTATGGCTACACCTTC.

This clone was seen more than once but under ten times. The chain recombines TRBV2 with TRBJ1-1; the match to TRBD1 covers 8 bases. This CDR3 contains 16 residues. V gave up 6 bases and J gave up 1 base; unmatched junction bases: 10. Germline values: CDR1 SNHLY, CDR2 FYNNEI. The CDR3 nucleotides are TGTGCCAGCAGCCACACTATGGGGACAGGGAACACTGAAGCTTTCTTT. Protein sequence: CASSHTMGTGNTEAFF.

This sequence joins TRBV5-1 and TRBJ1-1, with D possibly being TRBD1 (6 bases). Germline loops: CDR1 SGHRS, CDR2 YFSETQ. CDR3 length: 15 amino acids. The V and J ends lost 2 bases and 8 bases respectively, with 19 bases between them. CDR3 loop: CASSFPGAGTPEAFF. CDR3 bases: TGCGCCAGCAGCTTCCCGGGGGCGGGAACTCCCGAAGCTTTCTTT.

The V and J genes are TRBV7-6 and TRBJ2-7; D is undetermined. The CDR3 consists of 14 residues. Germline V CDR1 and CDR2: SGHVS, FNYEAQ. V gave up 0 bases and J gave up 4 bases, with 10 bases separating them. The CDR3 region is CASSLAGVAYEQYF. The CDR3 nucleotides are TGTGCCAGCAGCTTAGCTGGCGTAGCTTACGAGCAGTACTTC.

The chain joins TRBV15 to TRBJ2-1, with D tentatively TRBD1 or TRBD2 (5 bases each). The germline CDR1 and CDR2 sequences are LNHNV and YYDKDF (reference sequence). The CDR3 extends over 19 amino acids. The V gene lost 0 bases and the J gene lost 9 bases, with 27 bases spanning the gap. CDR3 in amino acids: CATSRDSGRHPIRRGEQFF. The CDR3 coding sequence is TGTGCCACCAGCAGAGATTCGGGGCGACATCCGATACGTAGGGGTGAGCAGTTCTTC.

V usage is TRBV29-1 and J usage is TRBJ1-2, with TRBD1 as a possible D gene (5 bases). Germline CDR1 SQVTM, CDR2 ANQGSEA. The CDR3 is 13 residues long. V lost 6 bases and J lost 5, with 16 bases in between. The DNA for the CDR3 is TGCAGCGTCCTTCTCCGGGACCCTTATGGCTACACCTTC. It codes for CSVLLRDPYGYTF. The variable domain in full, with the rest retrieved from reference TRBV29-1 and TRBJ1-2, is SAVISQKPSRDICQRGTSLTIQCQVDSQVTMMFWYRQQPGQSLTLIATANQGSEATYESGFVIDKFPISRPNLTFSTLTVSNMSPEDSSIYLCSVLLRDPYGYTFGSGTRLTVV.

V usage is TRBV27 and J usage is TRBJ2-7; 8 nucleotides match TRBD1. Trimming at V came to 6 bases and at J to 3 bases, leaving 10 bases not matched to a gene. The CDR3 runs to 15 residues. From germline, CDR1 is MNHEY and CDR2 SMNVEV (reference sequence). Here the CDR3 reads CASRGTGQVNYEQYF. The CDR3 nucleotides are TGTGCCAGCAGAGGCACGGGACAGGTTAACTACGAGCAGTACTTC.

The chain couples TRBV29-1 to TRBJ2-5, with D perhaps matching TRBD2 (7 bases). Germline values: CDR1 SQVTM, CDR2 ANQGSEA. There are 14 residues in the CDR3. V dropped 6 bases and J dropped 11 bases, with 25 bases sitting between them. In DNA, the CDR3 is TGCAGCGTCCCTGAACAGGGAGGGTTACGAGAGCAGTACTTC. Protein product: CSVPEQGGLREQYF.

In regard to this clone: Other DNA variants within this sample encode the same CDR3. The rearrangement joins TRBV5-6 to TRBJ1-1; 7 bases fit TRBD1. The CDR3 loop spans 14 amino acids. Germline V CDR1 and CDR2: SGHDT, YYEEEE. V shed 2 bases and J 1 base; nucleotides not matched to a gene: 2. The CDR3 sequence is CASSFGTANTEAFF. The CDR3, as DNA: TGTGCCAGCAGCTTCGGGACAGCGAACACTGAAGCTTTCTTT.

The gene calls are TRBV27 and TRBJ2-5; 14 nucleotides match TRBD2. J was trimmed by 1 base and V by 5 bases; bases with no gene match: 3. This CDR3 spans 16 amino acids. Germline CDR1 is MNHEY and CDR2 is SMNVEV (reference sequence). This chain's CDR3 is CASSPGLAGAQETQYF. CDR3 DNA: TGTGCCAGCAGTCCGGGACTAGCGGGAGCCCAAGAGACCCAGTACTTC.

V is TRBV7-8 and J is TRBJ2-1; 13 nucleotides match TRBD2. CDR3 size: 20 residues. Germline V CDR1 and CDR2: SGHVS, FQNEAQ. Losses at the gene ends were 5 bases for V and 1 base for J; bases not matched to a gene: 14. The DNA for the CDR3 is TGTGCCAGCAGCCCCGATGGACTAGCGGGAGTTCAGGGGTCCTACAATGAGCAGTTCTTC. It translates to CASSPDGLAGVQGSYNEQFF.

The chain carries TRBV19 and TRBJ2-7; D is perhaps TRBD1 (5 bases). This CDR3 spans 11 amino acids. Per the germline V gene, CDR1 is LNHDA and CDR2 is SQIVND (reference sequence). V lost 9 bases, J lost 8 bases, and 14 bases lay in between. The CDR3 nucleotides read TGTGCCAGCCAGGGCTCGGCGCAGCAGTACTTC. It yields the protein CASQGSAQQYF.

This clone was observed a single time. The chain uses TRBV4-1 and TRBJ2-7, with D unclear. Deletions cut 4 bases from V and 3 bases from J, with 13 bases between. The CDR3 sequence is 14 residues long. The germline V gene has CDR1 MGHRA and CDR2 YSYEKL. CDR3 sequence: CASSPVGSFYEQYF. The CDR3 DNA reads TGCGCCAGCAGCCCAGTGGGGTCCTTCTACGAGCAGTACTTC.

The V and J genes are TRBV7-3 and TRBJ2-7; 8 nucleotides match TRBD2. V lost 2 bases to trimming and J lost 3 bases; unmatched junction nucleotides: 3. Germline assignment: CDR1 SGHTA and CDR2 FQGTGA. CDR3 length: 14 amino acids. The DNA of the CDR3 is TGTGCCAGCAGCTTATCGGGAGGGGGCTACGAGCAGTACTTC. It is translated as CASSLSGGGYEQYF.

The CDR3 nucleotides are TGTGCCACCCCCTCCGGGACTAGCGACGTCGGGGAGCTGTTTTTT. It encodes CATPSGTSDVGELFF. The chain has TRBV19 and TRBJ2-2; TRBD2 matches at 10 bases. V lost 10 bases and J lost 7; bases outside the gene matches: 12. CDR1 is LNHDA, CDR2 SQIVND, per germline (reference sequence). CDR3 length: 15 residues.